The 25 T cell receptor beta chains below were found in one sample sequenced in a study of cytomegalovirus exposure and HLA in healthy donors. Sequenced by immunoSEQ multiplex PCR; TCRdb stores in-frame clones only, minus some. There are 65,000 to 95,000 clones in the sample; roughly 96% occur only once, and approximately 3.4% lies in the top ten. The sequencing sample was made of PBMCs. The receptors originated from a man aged 18-30 years in good health and CMV-seronegative.

This chain connects TRBV5-4 to TRBJ1-2; 9 nucleotides align to TRBD1. V shed 0 bases and J 5 bases; nucleotides not matched to a gene: 2. The CDR3 sequence is 14 residues long. The germline V gene encodes CDR1 SGHNT and CDR2 YYREEE (reference sequence). The CDR3 nucleotides are TGTGCCAGCAGCTTGGGGACAGGGGAGTATGGCTACACCTTC. As protein: CASSLGTGEYGYTF.

The chain combines TRBV27 with TRBJ1-1; the D gene is possibly TRBD1 (6 bases). This CDR3 is built from 13 residues. Trimming took 8 bases from V and 0 from J, leaving 10 bases between them. The germline gives CDR1 MNHEY, CDR2 SMNVEV (reference sequence). In nucleotides, the CDR3 is TGTGCCAGCCTTGACAGGATGAACACTGAAGCTTTCTTT. The encoded protein is CASLDRMNTEAFF.

The chain combines TRBV30 with TRBJ1-4; D is unresolved. The CDR3 spans 15 residues. Germline V gene lookup returns CDR1 GTSNPN and CDR2 SVGIG (reference sequence). V was pared by 2 bases and J by 8 bases, with 18 bases between. The CDR3 bases are TGTGCCTGGAGTCGAGTAGAGTCTCCGGGGGAAAAACTGTTTTTT. As protein: CAWSRVESPGEKLFF.

The chain has TRBV15 and TRBJ1-5; D might be TRBD1 (6 bases). Looked up from germline, CDR1 is LNHNV and CDR2 is YYDKDF (reference sequence). Trimming pared 6 bases from V and 7 bases from J, leaving 13 bases between. This CDR3 has 13 amino acids. The CDR3 region is CATSAGERQPQHF. CDR3 DNA: TGTGCCACCAGTGCAGGGGAACGGCAGCCCCAGCATTTT. Variable domain in full (rest from reference TRBV15 and TRBJ1-5): DAMVIQNPRYQVTQFGKPVTLSCSQTLNHNVMYWYQQKSSQAPKLLFHYYDKDFNNEADTPDNFQSRRPNTSFCFLDIRSPGLGDTAMYLCATSAGERQPQHFGDGTRLSIL.

V gene TRBV4-1 combines with J gene TRBJ2-7, with D maybe TRBD1 (6 bases). The CDR3 length is 16 residues. Germline CDR1 and CDR2: MGHRA and YSYEKL. The V gene lost 0 bases and the J gene lost 0 bases, with 12 bases spanning the gap. CDR3 in amino acids: CASSQDPGTPSYEQYF. As DNA, the CDR3 is TGCGCCAGCAGCCAAGATCCCGGGACACCCTCCTACGAGCAGTACTTC.

In regard to this clone: The same CDR3 can be traced to other DNA sequences in this sample. The chain has TRBV13 and TRBJ2-1; TRBD2 agrees at 10 bases. The V gene's germline CDR1 is PRHDT and CDR2 FYEKMQ (reference sequence). The CDR3 sequence is 16 residues long. Trimming took 9 bases from V and 7 from J; bases not matched to a gene: 15. The CDR3 DNA follows: TGTGCCAGTAGCCTAAGCGGGGGGGCAGAATATAATGAGCAGTTCTTC. Its protein is CASSLSGGAEYNEQFF.

V usage is TRBV5-6 and J usage is TRBJ1-6; D not certain. In germline, CDR1 is SGHDT, CDR2 YYEEEE. The CDR3 spans 14 residues. The ends were cut back, 0 bases at V and 7 bases at J, with 8 bases in the middle. For the CDR3, the DNA is TGTGCCAGCAGCTTGGACATATCGAATTCACCCCTCCACTTT. Its translation is CASSLDISNSPLHF.

This clone showed up just once. The chain couples TRBV29-1 to TRBJ1-2; tentative D call: TRBD1 (5 bases). V was clipped by 6 bases and J by 4 bases, with 9 bases between them. The CDR3 extends over 11 amino acids. The germline CDR1 and CDR2 sequences are SQVTM and ANQGSEA. Written as DNA, the CDR3 is TGCAGCGTCGGACAAGTCTATGGCTACACCTTC. Protein: CSVGQVYGYTF. Looking up the rest from reference TRBV29-1 and TRBJ1-2 gives the full variable domain: SAVISQKPSRDICQRGTSLTIQCQVDSQVTMMFWYRQQPGQSLTLIATANQGSEATYESGFVIDKFPISRPNLTFSTLTVSNMSPEDSSIYLCSVGQVYGYTFGSGTRLTVV.

The rearrangement links TRBV11-1 to TRBJ2-7; the match to TRBD2 covers 7 bases. Germline V gene lookup returns CDR1 SGHAT and CDR2 FQDESV (reference sequence). The CDR3 consists of 15 residues. Losses at the gene ends were 5 bases for V and 2 bases for J; bases not matched to a gene: 9. CDR3 protein: CASSPQGGGAYEQYF. The CDR3 DNA follows: TGTGCCAGCAGCCCCCAGGGCGGGGGAGCCTACGAGCAGTACTTC.

V is TRBV5-8 and J is TRBJ2-7; tentatively, D is TRBD1 (7 bases). V lost 4 bases and J 3 bases, leaving 23 bases between the germline ends. Germline V CDR1 and CDR2: SGHTS, YDEGEE. The CDR3 extends over 17 amino acids. The CDR3 region has the DNA TGTGCCAGCAGCCGAGTGGAGGGGGCTAGCATTAACTACGAGCAGTACTTC. Translated, it gives CASSRVEGASINYEQYF.

The chain recombines TRBV25-1 with TRBJ2-7; D may be TRBD2 (6 bases). Per germline, CDR1 MGHDK and CDR2 SYGVNS. Trimming shortened V by 3 bases and J by 0 bases, and 12 bases separated the two germline ends. The CDR3 length is 15 residues. The CDR3 DNA reads as TGTGCCAGCAGTGAGCGGGGTCTACGCTCCTACGAGCAGTACTTC. Its protein product is CASSERGLRSYEQYF.

The chain has TRBV18 and TRBJ2-5; a possible D gene is TRBD2 (5 bases). V was clipped by 3 bases and J by 7 bases, with 18 bases between them. The germline gives CDR1 KGHSH, CDR2 LQKENI. The length of the CDR3 is 15 residues. The DNA for the CDR3 is TGTGCCAGCTCACCGACTAAGGGCCCCGAAGGGACCCAGTACTTC. Its translation: CASSPTKGPEGTQYF.

The chain carries TRBV27 and TRBJ1-2; 8 bases map to TRBD1. V gave up 2 bases and J gave up 4 bases; unmatched junction bases: 3. This CDR3 region has 14 residues. Germline V gene sequence: CDR1 MNHEY, CDR2 SMNVEV (reference sequence). This chain's CDR3 is CASSLAGGAYGYTF. The CDR3 coding sequence is TGTGCCAGCAGTTTAGCAGGGGGCGCCTATGGCTACACCTTC.

CDR3 bases: TGTGCCACCAGCAGTTCTGAGACAGGGTCCGGCGAGCAGTACTTC. This codes for CATSSSETGSGEQYF. The chain joins TRBV15 to TRBJ2-7; 7 bases align to TRBD1. CDR3 length equals 15 residues. The junction had 11 bases not matched to a gene; V was cut back by 3 bases and J by 6 bases. Germline lookup yields CDR1 LNHNV and CDR2 YYDKDF (reference sequence).

This clone was counted a single time. The genes are TRBV10-3 and TRBJ2-7; 8 positions agree with TRBD1. Germline CDR1 is ENHRY and CDR2 is SYGVKD. V shed 5 bases and J 0 bases; nucleotides not matched to a gene: 3. The CDR3 is made up of 14 amino acids. The chain's CDR3 is CAISPQGASYEQYF. CDR3 DNA sequence: TGTGCCATCAGTCCGCAGGGGGCCTCCTACGAGCAGTACTTC.

The chain has TRBV5-1 and TRBJ2-7; D may be TRBD1 (6 bases). CDR1 is SGHRS and CDR2 is YFSETQ in the germline V gene. V was trimmed by 1 base and J by 1 base, leaving 18 bases between them. CDR3 length equals 17 residues. The DNA for the CDR3 is TGCGCCAGCAGCTTGCAATCAGGGGCGTATCAATCCTACGAGCAGTACTTC. Protein sequence: CASSLQSGAYQSYEQYF. Variable domain in full (rest from reference TRBV5-1 and TRBJ2-7): KAGVTQTPRYLIKTRGQQVTLSCSPISGHRSVSWYQQTPGQGLQFLFEYFSETQRNKGNFPGRFSGRQFSNSRSEMNVSTLELGDSALYLCASSLQSGAYQSYEQYFGPGTRLTVT.

V usage is TRBV5-1 and J usage is TRBJ2-5; 9 positions match TRBD2. J lost 5 bases, V lost 0 bases, and 8 bases had no gene match. The germline gives CDR1 SGHRS, CDR2 YFSETQ. This CDR3 is built from 16 residues. In nucleotides, the CDR3 is TGCGCCAGCAGCTTGGCTGGCGGGGGGGCCGGGGAGACCCAGTACTTC. This codes for CASSLAGGGAGETQYF.

The V and J genes are TRBV19 and TRBJ2-5; the match to TRBD1 covers 9 bases. Germline values: CDR1 LNHDA, CDR2 SQIVND (reference sequence). Losses at the gene ends were 3 bases for V and 7 bases for J; bases not matched to a gene: 9. The CDR3 is 15 amino acids. CDR3 nucleotides: TGTGCCAGTAGTATCGGACAGGGGTGGGGCGTGACCCAGTACTTC. Its protein is CASSIGQGWGVTQYF.

The V and J genes are TRBV7-9 and TRBJ2-7, with 7 positions matching TRBD2. The CDR3 is 12 residues long. Germline CDR1 reads SEHNR; CDR2 reads FQNEAQ (reference sequence). With V trimmed by 11 bases and J by 1 base, 5 bases remained unmatched. The CDR3 DNA is TGTGCCGGGGGGGGGTCGTCCTACGAGCAGTACTTC. Translation gives CAGGGSSYEQYF.

This clone appeared a single time. The chain carries TRBV19 and TRBJ1-4; TRBD1 might be the D (6 bases). Looked up from germline, CDR1 is LNHDA and CDR2 is SQIVND (reference sequence). V was cut by 7 bases and J by 2 bases, with 17 bases left in between. This CDR3 contains 16 residues. DNA of the CDR3: TGTGCCAGTACCGCCCGGGGGGCGCCCACTAATGAAAAACTGTTTTTT. This translates into CASTARGAPTNEKLFF.

This clone has only a few counts. The V and J genes are TRBV27 and TRBJ2-3; 8 bases are shared with TRBD2. CDR3 length: 15 amino acids. V lost 2 bases, J lost 7 bases, and 8 bases stayed unmatched. Germline CDR1 reads MNHEY; CDR2 reads SMNVEV (reference sequence). CDR3 bases: TGTGCCAGCAGTTTACCGAATGCGGGGGGAAATACGCAGTATTTT. It encodes CASSLPNAGGNTQYF.

The V call is TRBV5-4, the J call TRBJ2-2, with 11 bases aligning to TRBD2. The CDR3 spans 15 residues. V was clipped by 7 bases and J by 6 bases; unmatched bases: 8. Per the germline V gene, CDR1 is SGHNT and CDR2 is YYREEE (reference sequence). The CDR3 DNA follows: TGTGCCAGCGGAGGGACTAGCGGAAGACCCGGGGAGCTGTTTTTT. Protein: CASGGTSGRPGELFF.

V and J are TRBV18 and TRBJ2-1, with D unresolved. Germline CDR1 reads KGHSH; CDR2 reads LQKENI. CDR3 length: 15 residues. Trimming removed 3 bases at V and 9 bases at J, with 18 bases between. The CDR3 nucleotides read TGTGCCAGCTCACCCGACTTCCCCCTTGTGGTTGAGCAGTTCTTC. It yields the protein CASSPDFPLVVEQFF. Full variable domain (outside the CDR3, taken from reference TRBV18 and TRBJ2-1): NAGVMQNPRHLVRRRGQEARLRCSPMKGHSHVYWYRQLPEEGLKFMVYLQKENIIDESGMPKERFSAEFPKEGPSILRIQQVVRGDSAAYFCASSPDFPLVVEQFFGPGTRLTVL.

The V and J genes are TRBV19 and TRBJ1-1; unclear D gene. Trimming took 3 bases from V and 0 from J, leaving 8 bases between them. The length of the CDR3 is 14 residues. Germline V gene data show CDR1 as LNHDA and CDR2 as SQIVND (reference sequence). CDR3: CASSIHSLNTEAFF. The CDR3 DNA is TGTGCCAGTAGTATCCACAGCCTGAACACTGAAGCTTTCTTT.

This sequence joins TRBV6-6 and TRBJ1-5, with D possibly being TRBD1 (5 bases). Germline CDR1 reads MNHNY; CDR2 reads SVGAGI (reference sequence). The CDR3 contains 13 residues. V dropped 2 bases and J dropped 7 bases, with 9 bases sitting between them. The CDR3 here is CASSYGGNQPQHF. The CDR3 region has the DNA TGTGCCAGCAGTTACGGGGGGAACCAGCCCCAGCATTTT.